This T cell receptor beta chain was sequenced during a study of cytomegalovirus exposure and HLA in healthy donors. Study results and caveats: Cytomegalovirus status, reportedly, was diagnosed with high specificity and sensitivity by the classifier. Several of the most significant clusters were apparently associated with common viral pathogens in a later analysis. Previous analysis showed most TCR beta V segments were productive about 90% or about 30% of the time. Rarity held for most TCR sequences, but there were some public TCRs that occurred in many donors.

This PCR relied on a set of 60 Vbeta primers and 13 Jbeta primers. Profiled with immunoSEQ multiplex PCR; TCRdb holds only in-frame clones, not every one. The sample holds about 36,000 clones, about 70% seen once. As for this clone: Its antigen is not known.

The germline V gene encodes CDR1 MGHDK and CDR2 SYGVNS. This CDR3 region has 15 residues. V shed 3 bases and J shed 5 bases, with 16 bases lying between them. Sequenced material: PBMCs. The chain joins TRBV25-1 to TRBJ2-5; D is ambiguous. This TCR derives from a man aged 25 to 45 in good health and CMV-seronegative. CDR3 sequence (DNA): TGTGCCAGCAGTGACGCAGCAGCGACCGGGGAGACCCAGTACTTC. It is translated as CASSDAAATGETQYF.